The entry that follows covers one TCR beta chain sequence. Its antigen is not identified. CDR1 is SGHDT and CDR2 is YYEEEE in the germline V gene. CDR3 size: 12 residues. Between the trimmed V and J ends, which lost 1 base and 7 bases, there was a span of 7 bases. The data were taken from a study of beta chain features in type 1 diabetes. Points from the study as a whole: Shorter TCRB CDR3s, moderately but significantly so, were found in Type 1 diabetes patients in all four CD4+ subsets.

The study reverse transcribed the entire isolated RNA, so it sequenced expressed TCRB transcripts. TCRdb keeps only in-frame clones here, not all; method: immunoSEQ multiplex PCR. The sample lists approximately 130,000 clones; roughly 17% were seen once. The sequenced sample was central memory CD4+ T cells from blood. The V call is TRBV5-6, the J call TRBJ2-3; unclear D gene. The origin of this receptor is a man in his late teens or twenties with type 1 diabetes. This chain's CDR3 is CASSLWLNTQYF. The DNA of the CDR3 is TGTGCCAGCAGCTTGTGGCTCAATACGCAGTATTTT.